Listed below are T cell receptor beta chains from one sample, sequenced in a study of blood T cell repertoires in COVID-19. Libraries were prepared by immunoSEQ multiplex PCR; TCRdb keeps only in-frame clonotypes and omits some of them. The sample holds about 150,000 clones, 80% to 90% seen once. The specimen sequenced was PBMCs or T cells enriched from blood (not recorded which). The receptors originated from a man aged 50 to 60 who had recovered from COVID-19. CDR3s include the opening cysteine and the closing phenylalanine or tryptophan. The order of the fields is clone size, V gene, D gene, CDR3 length, J gene, CDR3 DNA, CDR3 protein. The D gene is left open where the match is weak. Not all rows give a size; the values are once, few, many and, for expanded clones, a class.

>.|TRBV5-1|.|13|TRBJ2-5
TGCGCCAGCAGCTTGGCGGGCGGGGAGACCCAGTACTTC
CASSLAGGETQYF
>.|TRBV7-6|TRBD1|15|TRBJ2-7
TGTGCCAGCAGCTTAGCATCCGGGACAGTCTCCGAGCAGTACTTC
CASSLASGTVSEQYF
>.|TRBV19|.|13|TRBJ2-1
TGTGCCAGTAAAACTGATGCATACAATGAGCAGTTCTTC
CASKTDAYNEQFF
>.|TRBV5-1|TRBD1|16|TRBJ1-4
TGCGCCAGCAGCTGGGGGGACAGGGCAACTAATGAAAAACTGTTTTTT
CASSWGDRATNEKLFF
>.|TRBV3-1/TRBV3-2|TRBD2|17|TRBJ2-1
TGTGCCAGCAGCCAATCATCCACTAGCGGGGGGTATAATGAGCAGTTCTTC
CASSQSSTSGGYNEQFF
>few|TRBV7-9|.|15|TRBJ1-5
TGTGCCAGCAGCTTAGGGACGACAGGAAATCAGCCCCAGCATTTT
CASSLGTTGNQPQHF
>.|TRBV30|.|10|TRBJ1-1
TGTGCCTGGACCCCCACACCAGCTTTCTTT
CAWTPTPAFF
>.|TRBV30|.|15|TRBJ2-2
TGTGCCTGGACTCCGTACGAAATTAGCACCGGGGAGCTGTTTTTT
CAWTPYEISTGELFF
>.|TRBV27|.|16|TRBJ1-5
TGTGCCAGCAGTAACAGGTGGATGATCGGAAATCAGCCCCAGCATTTT
CASSNRWMIGNQPQHF
>.|TRBV3-1/TRBV3-2|.|16|TRBJ1-6
TGTGCCAGCAGCCAAGGTTCGGGCCAGCGGAATTCACCCCTCCACTTT
CASSQGSGQRNSPLHF
>.|TRBV19|.|16|TRBJ1-6
TGTGTCAGTAGTCCCATGGTCGCAGCCTATAATTCACCCCTCCACTTT
CVSSPMVAAYNSPLHF
>once|TRBV28|TRBD2|17|TRBJ2-1
TGTGCCAGCAGCCGGGGGACTAGCGGGAGCTCCTACAATGAGCAGTTCTTC
CASSRGTSGSSYNEQFF
>few|TRBV3-1/TRBV3-2|.|15|TRBJ1-1
TGTGCCAGCAGCCAAGACATTCAGCCCGGGACTGAAGCTTTCTTT
CASSQDIQPGTEAFF
>.|TRBV24-1|.|14|TRBJ1-5
TGTGCCACCAGTGATGTACAGAGCAATCAGCCCCAGCATTTT
CATSDVQSNQPQHF
>once|TRBV28|TRBD2|17|TRBJ2-4
TGTGCCAGCACCGGGACTAGCGGGAGGGAAGCCAAAAACATTCAGTACTTC
CASTGTSGREAKNIQYF
>.|TRBV6-5|.|11|TRBJ1-1
TGTGCCCGTCAGGAGAACACTGAAGCTTTCTTT
CARQENTEAFF
>.|TRBV28|TRBD1|14|TRBJ1-5
TGTGCCAGCAGTTTGGGACAGGGCACTCAGCCCCAGCATTTT
CASSLGQGTQPQHF
>.|TRBV5-1|.|16|TRBJ1-6
TGCGCCAGCAGCAGAACAGGGAACTCCTATAATTCACCCCTCCACTTT
CASSRTGNSYNSPLHF
>.|TRBV28|.|16|TRBJ1-6
TGTGCCAGCCGGCGGGACGCCTCCCTCGGTAATTCACCCCTCCACTTT
CASRRDASLGNSPLHF
>few|TRBV5-1|TRBD2|16|TRBJ2-7
TGCGCCAGCAGCACTCCGCCTAGCGGGGGAGCCTACGAGCAGTACTTC
CASSTPPSGGAYEQYF
>.|TRBV5-1|.|12|TRBJ2-5
TGCGCCAGCAGAAAGGGGGAAGAGACCCAGTACTTC
CASRKGEETQYF
>.|TRBV5-8|.|16|TRBJ1-1
TGTGCCAGCAGCTTCGATGGGGGGGCTACGTACACTGAAGCTTTCTTT
CASSFDGGATYTEAFF
>.|TRBV28|TRBD1|18|TRBJ1-6
TGTGCCAGCACCAGTGGGGGACAGGGTGGACTCCGGGGCTCACCCCTCCACTTT
CASTSGGQGGLRGSPLHF
>.|TRBV5-1|TRBD1|17|TRBJ1-6
TGCGCCAGCAGCCCCGGGACAGGGGGCTCCTATAATTCACCCCTCCACTTT
CASSPGTGGSYNSPLHF